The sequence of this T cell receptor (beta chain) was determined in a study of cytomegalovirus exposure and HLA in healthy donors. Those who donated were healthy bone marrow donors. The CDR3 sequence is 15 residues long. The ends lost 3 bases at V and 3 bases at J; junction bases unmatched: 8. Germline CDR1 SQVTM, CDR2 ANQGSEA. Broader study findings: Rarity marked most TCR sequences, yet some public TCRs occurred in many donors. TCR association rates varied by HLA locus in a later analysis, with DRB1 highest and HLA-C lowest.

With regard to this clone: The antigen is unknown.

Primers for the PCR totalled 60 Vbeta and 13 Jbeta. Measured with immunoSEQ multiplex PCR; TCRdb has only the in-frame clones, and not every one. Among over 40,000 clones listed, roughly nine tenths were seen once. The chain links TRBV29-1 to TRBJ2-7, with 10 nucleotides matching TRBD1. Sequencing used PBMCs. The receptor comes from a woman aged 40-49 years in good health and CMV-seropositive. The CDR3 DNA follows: TGCAGCGTTGAGGGTCTGGGGACAGGGGTCTACGAGCAGTACTTC. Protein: CSVEGLGTGVYEQYF.